This T cell receptor beta chain was documented in a study of T cells in Graves' hyperthyroidism and ophthalmopathy. This clonotype was seen ten or more times. The TCR beta CDR3 regions underwent amplification using RNA transcripts as the source. A set of HTBI primers served as the primers for a first-round RT-PCR of the TCR CDR3. A single record per CDR3 protein comes from TCRdb applying MiXCR to the multiplex PCR reads. The data show hundreds of thousands of distinct CDR3 sequences, about a sixth seen once. Germline V lookup: CDR1 SGHRS, CDR2 YFSETQ. Trimming at V came to 0 bases and at J to 4 bases, leaving 8 bases not matched to a gene. The CDR3 totals 16 residues.

The origin of this receptor is a woman aged 18-29 years with Graves' ophthalmopathy. Sequenced material: blood. The rearrangement links TRBV5-1 to TRBJ2-7; 9 positions agree with TRBD1. The CDR3 region has the DNA TGCGCCAGCAGCTTGGGTGGTCTACAGGGGGCGTACGAGCAGTACTTC. It translates to CASSLGGLQGAYEQYF.